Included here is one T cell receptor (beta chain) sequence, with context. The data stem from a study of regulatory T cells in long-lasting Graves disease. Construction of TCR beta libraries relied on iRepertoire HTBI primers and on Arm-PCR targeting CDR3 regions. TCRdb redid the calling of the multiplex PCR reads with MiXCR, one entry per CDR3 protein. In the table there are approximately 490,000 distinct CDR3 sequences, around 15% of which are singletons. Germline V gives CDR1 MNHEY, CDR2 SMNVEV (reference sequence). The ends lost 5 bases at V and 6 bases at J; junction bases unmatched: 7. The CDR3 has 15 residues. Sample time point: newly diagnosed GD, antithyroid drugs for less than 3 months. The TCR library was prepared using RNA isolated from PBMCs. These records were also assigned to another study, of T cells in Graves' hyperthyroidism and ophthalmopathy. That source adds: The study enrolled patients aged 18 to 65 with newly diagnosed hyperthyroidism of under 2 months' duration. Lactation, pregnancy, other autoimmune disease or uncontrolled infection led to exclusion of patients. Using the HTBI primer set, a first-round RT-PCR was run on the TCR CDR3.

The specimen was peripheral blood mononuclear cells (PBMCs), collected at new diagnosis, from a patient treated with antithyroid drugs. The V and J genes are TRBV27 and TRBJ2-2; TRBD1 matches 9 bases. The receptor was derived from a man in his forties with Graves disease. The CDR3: CASSTGTGWAGELFF. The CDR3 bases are TGTGCCAGCAGTACCGGGACAGGGTGGGCCGGGGAGCTGTTTTTT.